The sequence of this TCR beta chain was determined in a study of blood T cell repertoires in COVID-19. Across the whole study: PBMCs, B-cell-depleted T cells, or T cells were the source of the cDNA or gDNA that made up the material.

Germline assignment: CDR1 MNHEY and CDR2 SMNVEV (reference sequence). This CDR3 is 17 amino acids long. The germline V and J ends were trimmed by 6 bases and 2 bases, with 21 bases remaining between them. Data came from immunoSEQ multiplex PCR; TCRdb stores just in-frame clones and leaves some out. The data contain some 200,000 clones, around 92% of them singletons. The V gene is TRBV27, the J gene TRBJ2-3; D is possibly TRBD2 (6 bases). Sequencing was carried out using peripheral blood. The receptor comes from a man between 25 and 39 years old with acute or convalescent COVID-19. The CDR3, as DNA: TGTGCCAGCAGCCGAGCCCGAGCGGCGGGGATCACAGATACGCAGTATTTT. It translates to CASSRARAAGITDTQYF.